Listed here are 8 T cell receptor beta chains from one sample, sequenced in a study of CD8 T cells in ankylosing spondylitis. A single record per CDR3 protein comes from TCRdb applying MiXCR to the 5' RACE reads. The sample includes roughly 160,000 distinct CDR3 sequences, around 8.9% of them seen just once. Source material: blood, either unsorted or a sorted T cell fraction (not recorded which). These receptors were collected from a female donor with ankylosing spondylitis or in good health (not recorded which).

This clonotype was picked up a small number of times. The J gene is TRBJ1-5, the V gene TRBV28; unclear D gene. This CDR3 has 13 residues. The germline CDR1 and CDR2 sequences are MDHEN and SYDVKM. The V end lost 3 bases, the J end lost 0 bases, and 3 bases lay between the germline ends. The CDR3: CASSFPSNQPQHF. The CDR3 DNA reads TGTGCCAGCAGTTTTCCTAGCAATCAGCCCCAGCATTTT. Variable domain in full (rest from reference TRBV28 and TRBJ1-5): DVKVTQSSRYLVKRTGEKVFLECVQDMDHENMFWYRQDPGLGLRLIYFSYDVKMKEKGDIPEGYSVSREKKERFSLILESASTNQTSMYLCASSFPSNQPQHFGDGTRLSIL.

In DNA form, the CDR3 reads TGTGCCAGCAGCTTGGGGCCACTTAATCAGCCCCAGCATTTT. Translation gives CASSLGPLNQPQHF. The chain links TRBV5-4 to TRBJ1-5; D not resolved. V was shortened by 0 bases and J by 4 bases, with 8 bases between the two germline ends. This CDR3 has 14 amino acids. CDR1 is SGHNT and CDR2 is YYREEE in the germline V gene (reference sequence).

The rearrangement joins TRBV4-3 to TRBJ2-1, with 12 bases identical to TRBD2. This CDR3 has 19 residues. V was pared by 1 base and J by 2 bases, with 9 bases of the junction left unmatched. The germline gives CDR1 LGHNA, CDR2 YSLEER. CDR3 in amino acids: CASSQGWTSGTPAYNEQFF. CDR3 nucleotide sequence: TGCGCCAGCAGCCAAGGGTGGACTAGCGGGACTCCAGCCTACAATGAGCAGTTCTTC.

This clonotype showed up many times. The chain combines TRBV12-3 or TRBV12-4 with TRBJ2-2; no firm D call. V gave up 5 bases and J gave up 2 bases, with 18 bases separating them. CDR3 length: 17 residues. This chain's CDR3 is CASSSISRNGNTGELFF. CDR3 DNA sequence: TGTGCCAGCAGTAGTATCTCTAGGAATGGCAACACCGGGGAGCTGTTTTTT.

The genes are TRBV19 and TRBJ1-5, with 10 bases lining up with TRBD1. CDR1 is LNHDA, CDR2 SQIVND, per germline (reference sequence). The CDR3 covers 14 residues. V shed 4 bases, J shed 5 bases, and the junction held 2 bases outside the gene matches. The CDR3 DNA reads TGTGCCAGTAGTACCGGGACAGGGGATCAGCCCCAGCATTTT. Protein sequence: CASSTGTGDQPQHF.

This clonotype was observed once. CDR3 sequence: CATSRAGAAIQYF. CDR3 sequence (DNA): TGTGCCACCAGCAGAGCCGGAGCTGCCATTCAGTATTTT. The rearrangement uses TRBV15 and TRBJ2-3; D is ambiguous. V gave up 1 base and J gave up 12 bases, with 14 bases separating them. In germline, CDR1 is LNHNV, CDR2 YYDKDF (reference sequence). This CDR3 comprises 13 residues.

The gene calls are TRBV4-3 and TRBJ2-2; possibly TRBD1 for D (6 bases). The CDR3 covers 17 residues. Per germline, CDR1 LGHNA and CDR2 YSLEER. V was trimmed by 0 bases and J by 1 base, leaving 12 bases between them. The CDR3 DNA reads as TGCGCCAGCAGCCAAGATAGAGGACAGTGGAACACCGGGGAGCTGTTTTTT. This codes for CASSQDRGQWNTGELFF.

This clonotype has just a few counts. The J gene is TRBJ2-7, the V gene TRBV20-1, with D hard to call. This CDR3 comprises 12 residues. The ends were cut back, 0 bases at V and 4 bases at J, with 7 bases in the middle. Germline V gene data show CDR1 as DFQATT and CDR2 as SNEGSKA (reference sequence). CDR3 residues: CSARDMGYEQYF. CDR3 in DNA: TGCAGTGCTAGAGATATGGGTTACGAGCAGTACTTC.